The rows below give T cell receptor beta chains drawn from one sample of a study of T cell changes during pregnancy in multiple sclerosis. TCRdb's table, derived via immunoSEQ multiplex PCR, lists solely in-frame clones and lacks some. This sample has about 33,000 clones, with 90% to 95% found just once. The sample here was CD4+ T cells from peripheral blood mononuclear cells, taken in the third trimester of pregnancy. The receptors come from a female donor in good health, enrolled as a control in a pregnancy study. Each CDR3 is given with its conserved first and last residue. The order of the fields is V gene, CDR3 protein.

V: TRBV7-3; CDR3: CASSLDLGNEQYF
V: TRBV10-3; CDR3: CAISESRDYEQYF
V: TRBV28; CDR3: CASSSVTRLLEKLFF
V: TRBV19; CDR3: CASSERTSGGPAQFF
V: TRBV4-3; CDR3: CASSHGAEKLFF
V: TRBV28; CDR3: CASSLGSYGYTF
V: TRBV7-7; CDR3: CASSRRRTGGEETQYF
V: TRBV7-9; CDR3: CASSLGQGDGNTIYF
V: TRBV29-1; CDR3: CSVEVTGQSENEQFF
V: TRBV27; CDR3: CASSLAGGPGTQYF
V: TRBV7-9; CDR3: CASSLGGTSGSIGETQYF
V: TRBV2; CDR3: CASLNLRETDTQYF
V: TRBV2; CDR3: CASSQEGGRGPLEQYF
V: TRBV6-5; CDR3: CASSYWTGGTEAFF
V: TRBV5-1; CDR3: CASSLTPGTGTDTQYF
V: TRBV7-2; CDR3: CASSPGSYEQYF
V: TRBV10-3; CDR3: CAISTQGQGVGSPLHF
V: TRBV7-9; CDR3: CASSTRDNYGYTF
V: TRBV7-2; CDR3: CASSLSGRRDEQFF
V: TRBV7-8; CDR3: CASSAGQGSGTEAFF
V: TRBV5-1; CDR3: CASSLEDSYNEQFF
V: TRBV29-1; CDR3: CSVARDTDSGANVLTF
V: TRBV6-6; CDR3: CASSSAGTINEQFF
V: TRBV19; CDR3: CASSDPTYSYEQYF
V: TRBV14; CDR3: CASSQVIFWAPIPSGANVLTF
V: TRBV4-3; CDR3: CASSRAAGGEQYF
V: TRBV28; CDR3: CASSLLGRDHEKLFF
V: TRBV10-1; CDR3: CAFGTGDYSSGANVLTF
V: TRBV4-1; CDR3: CASSTTTDRGDTQYF
V: TRBV27; CDR3: CASSLRFASIETQYF
V: TRBV5-1; CDR3: CASRKQGFTDTQYF
V: TRBV6-1; CDR3: CASKGTSRDTQYF
V: TRBV9; CDR3: CASSVGTRRGYGYTF
V: TRBV7-3; CDR3: CASSLQAGGLSNEQFF
V: TRBV4-1; CDR3: CASSRGSVSYEQYF
V: TRBV19; CDR3: CATGGFSGNTIYF
V: TRBV28; CDR3: CASSIDRAYEKLFF
V: TRBV7-3; CDR3: CASSSPQGFNEQFF
V: TRBV6-7; CDR3: CASSPRDRVLDGYTF
V: TRBV27; CDR3: CASSFLGTGGSWSNQPQHF
V: TRBV7-2; CDR3: CASSLMIMGLASNEQFF
V: TRBV9; CDR3: CASSSRREVYKETQYF
V: TRBV20-1; CDR3: CSAISKEKLFF